This T cell receptor (beta chain) was identified during a study of cytomegalovirus exposure and HLA in healthy donors. General study results and limits: It was reported that TCR beta sequences correctly inferred the HLA-A and HLA-B alleles for most subjects.

This clone has a single count. The antigen is not known. V shed 5 bases and J shed 7 bases, with 18 bases lying between them. Germline-derived CDR1 and CDR2 are SGHTA and FQGNSA. This CDR3 contains 15 residues. Everyone who donated was a healthy bone marrow donor. PCR primers comprised 60 Vbeta and 13 Jbeta primers. Assay used: immunoSEQ multiplex PCR; TCRdb lists only in-frame clones, some missing. Here the sample spans about 150,000 clones, roughly 80% being singletons. V usage is TRBV7-2 and J usage is TRBJ1-5, with D possibly being TRBD1 (5 bases). This TCR came from a woman aged 40 to 50 in good health and CMV-seronegative. The material sequenced was PBMCs. This CDR3 reads CASSPRVGGGQPQHF. CDR3 bases: TGTGCCAGCAGCCCGCGGGTGGGGGGGGGACAGCCCCAGCATTTT.